The source of this T cell receptor (beta chain) is a study of T-cell memory formation after mild COVID-19. The overall study: There were largely donor-specific TCR clusters.

TCRdb re-derived calls from the 5' RACE reads in MiXCR, one entry per CDR3 protein. The data hold hundreds of thousands of distinct CDR3 sequences, with approximately 14% observed a single time. The germline gives CDR1 SGHNT, CDR2 YYREEE (reference sequence). The ends were cut back, 4 bases at V and 11 bases at J, with 15 bases in the middle. The CDR3 totals 12 residues. The gene calls are TRBV5-4 and TRBJ1-1; D is unresolved. Sequenced input: PBMCs or a T cell subset sorted from them (not recorded which). This clonotype was obtained from a man between 18 and 35 years old who had mild COVID-19 (a few samples of this study predate the infection). Cell type and time point are not known. The CDR3 DNA sequence: TGTGCCAGCAGCGCCCCCGGGATTCGGGCTTTCTTT. Translating it yields CASSAPGIRAFF. The whole variable domain, remainder taken from reference TRBV5-4 and TRBJ1-1, is ETGVTQSPTHLIKTRGQQVTLRCSSQSGHNTVSWYQQALGQGPQFIFQYYREEENGRGNFPPRFSGLQFPNYSSELNVNALELDDSALYLCASSAPGIRAFFGQGTRLTVV.